One sample yielded the 27 T cell receptor beta chains listed below, sequenced in a study of T cells in localized non-small cell lung cancer. Produced via immunoSEQ multiplex PCR; TCRdb's table is partial and in-frame only. The top ten hold under 2% of the sample, which has about 60,000 clones, 85% to 90% seen once. The sample here was peripheral blood, taken before any cancer treatment. Source of these receptors: a woman between 40 and 69 years old with stage I lung adenocarcinoma.

The rearrangement links TRBV10-3 to TRBJ2-7; 10 nucleotides agree with TRBD1. Per germline, CDR1 ENHRY and CDR2 SYGVKD. The CDR3 is 18 amino acids. The ends lost 0 bases at V and 0 bases at J; junction bases unmatched: 8. The DNA of the CDR3 is TGTGCCATCAGTGAGTCTGTACCCGGGACAGGGGACTCCTACGAGCAGTACTTC. Translating gives CAISESVPGTGDSYEQYF.

On this clone: This CDR3 is also generated by other DNA sequences in the sample. The rearrangement links TRBV6-6 to TRBJ1-1, with a tentative D call TRBD1 (5 bases). The V end lost 0 bases, the J end lost 4 bases, and 9 bases lay between the germline ends. CDR1 is MNHNY, CDR2 SVGAGI, per germline (reference sequence). The CDR3 has 14 residues. This CDR3 reads CASSYSSGGTEAFF. The CDR3 DNA reads as TGTGCCAGCAGTTACTCATCGGGGGGCACTGAAGCTTTCTTT.

The rearrangement uses TRBV9 and TRBJ1-2, with no clear D. The CDR3 loop spans 15 amino acids. Germline V gene lookup returns CDR1 SGDLS and CDR2 YYNGEE. The ends were cut back, 0 bases at V and 6 bases at J, with 15 bases in the middle. The CDR3 nucleotides are TGTGCCAGCAGCGTAGGGACGGTGCGCCCGGATGGCTACACCTTC. Residues: CASSVGTVRPDGYTF. Based on the CDR3 plus reference TRBV9 and TRBJ1-2, the full variable domain is DSGVTQTPKHLITATGQRVTLRCSPRSGDLSVYWYQQSLDQGLQFLIQYYNGEERAKGNILERFSAQQFPDLHSELNLSSLELGDSALYFCASSVGTVRPDGYTFGSGTRLTVV.

This clone occurred once. The CDR3 region is CASSQAPGLGGGELFF. CDR3 nucleotides: TGCGCCAGCAGCCAGGCTCCGGGACTAGGCGGGGGGGAGCTGTTTTTT. V and J are TRBV4-3 and TRBJ2-2; 8 positions match TRBD2. The germline gives CDR1 LGHNA, CDR2 YSLEER. The CDR3 loop spans 16 amino acids. With V trimmed by 3 bases and J by 8 bases, 11 bases remained unmatched.

The gene calls are TRBV6-6 and TRBJ1-2, with D perhaps TRBD1 (5 bases). The CDR3 is 14 residues long. Trimming shortened V by 6 bases and J by 8 bases, and 19 bases separated the two germline ends. Per the germline V gene, CDR1 is MNHNY and CDR2 is SVGAGI (reference sequence). The CDR3 DNA sequence: TGTGCCAGCAGCTCTAACGCGGGGGTGAAAGGCTACACCTTC. Its translation is CASSSNAGVKGYTF.

This clone was recorded once. The chain has TRBV7-3 and TRBJ2-2, with 8 bases matching TRBD2. Germline assignment: CDR1 SGHTA and CDR2 FQGTGA. CDR3 length: 15 amino acids. The junction had 3 bases not matched to a gene; V was cut back by 5 bases and J by 1 base. The CDR3 region has the DNA TGTGCCAGCAGCCCCAGCGGGAGGAACACCGGGGAGCTGTTTTTT. Protein product: CASSPSGRNTGELFF.

The chain combines TRBV28 with TRBJ1-5; 12 bases are a match to TRBD1. Germline V gives CDR1 MDHEN, CDR2 SYDVKM. V lost 6 bases, J lost 5 bases, and 11 bases stayed unmatched. CDR3 length: 17 amino acids. The CDR3 region is CASSQPSGTGGHQPQHF. The CDR3 bases are TGTGCCAGCAGCCAGCCCTCGGGGACAGGGGGCCATCAGCCCCAGCATTTT. Together with reference TRBV28 and TRBJ1-5, the CDR3 gives the full variable domain: DVKVTQSSRYLVKRTGEKVFLECVQDMDHENMFWYRQDPGLGLRLIYFSYDVKMKEKGDIPEGYSVSREKKERFSLILESASTNQTSMYLCASSQPSGTGGHQPQHFGDGTRLSIL.

The V and J genes are TRBV27 and TRBJ1-3; 7 bases agree with TRBD1. The V gene's germline CDR1 is MNHEY and CDR2 SMNVEV (reference sequence). CDR3 length: 14 amino acids. Unmatched junction bases numbered 12, after V lost 8 bases and J lost 8 bases. CDR3 sequence (DNA): TGTGCCAGCGGGCAGACAGGGAACTGGGACACCATATATTTT. It codes for CASGQTGNWDTIYF.

The chain links TRBV5-6 to TRBJ1-1, with D hard to call. CDR3 length: 17 amino acids. V shed 0 bases and J shed 3 bases, with 18 bases lying between them. Looked up from germline, CDR1 is SGHDT and CDR2 is YYEEEE. As DNA, the CDR3 is TGTGCCAGCAGCTTGGAGTTTTGGGGTCGGGGTGACACTGAAGCTTTCTTT. Translation gives CASSLEFWGRGDTEAFF.

The chain is built from TRBV11-2 and TRBJ2-1, with 12 bases aligning to TRBD2. Per germline, CDR1 SGHAT and CDR2 FQNNGV. The CDR3 loop spans 18 amino acids. J lost 0 bases, V lost 5 bases, and 8 bases had no gene match. The CDR3 nucleotides read TGTGCCAGCAGCACTGGACTAGCGGGGCTGAGCTCCTACAATGAGCAGTTCTTC. Encoded protein: CASSTGLAGLSSYNEQFF.

The chain links TRBV7-2 to TRBJ2-7, with 9 bases that match TRBD1. Germline values: CDR1 SGHTA, CDR2 FQGNSA. The CDR3 is 18 amino acids. J lost 5 bases, V lost 0 bases, and 14 bases had no gene match. CDR3 in amino acids: CASSLAYLPGTGIHEQYF. The DNA for the CDR3 is TGTGCCAGCAGCTTAGCATATTTACCGGGGACAGGGATCCACGAGCAGTACTTC.

The chain combines TRBV4-3 with TRBJ1-5; D remains unclear. The CDR3 is 15 amino acids. V lost 0 bases and J lost 6, with 12 bases in between. The germline V gene encodes CDR1 LGHNA and CDR2 YSLEER. CDR3 loop: CASSQDLSVGQPQHF. The CDR3 DNA sequence: TGCGCCAGCAGCCAAGATTTGTCGGTGGGTCAGCCCCAGCATTTT.

The CDR3 DNA is TGTGCCAGCAGCCAATTTGGGGGGGGCTATCAGCCCCAGCATTTT. Its translation is CASSQFGGGYQPQHF. J is TRBJ1-5 and V is TRBV4-2; D possibly corresponds to TRBD1 (6 bases). This CDR3 has 15 amino acids. Germline assignment: CDR1 LGHNA and CDR2 YNFKEQ. With 2 bases removed from V and 5 bases from J, the gap between germline ends came to 13 bases.

V usage is TRBV5-4 and J usage is TRBJ2-3; D assignment may be TRBD1 or TRBD2 (5 bases each). The CDR3 runs to 15 residues. The germline gives CDR1 SGHNT, CDR2 YYREEE (reference sequence). The V end was cut by 2 bases, the J end by 1 base, with 11 bases between. CDR3: CASSFGDGGTDTQYF. The DNA of the CDR3 is TGTGCCAGCAGCTTTGGGGACGGTGGCACAGATACGCAGTATTTT.

This CDR3 is CASSGNAGANVLTF. As DNA, the CDR3 is TGCGCCAGCAGTGGAAACGCGGGGGCCAACGTCCTGACTTTC. The rearrangement links TRBV10-1 to TRBJ2-6, with D unclear. V lost 4 bases and J lost 4, with 8 bases in between. The CDR3 is made up of 14 amino acids. Germline V lookup: CDR1 WNHNN, CDR2 SYGVQD (reference sequence).

The gene calls are TRBV19 and TRBJ1-3; D is unclear. Germline V lookup: CDR1 LNHDA, CDR2 SQIVND (reference sequence). Trimming took 4 bases from V and 1 from J, leaving 11 bases between them. CDR3 size: 15 residues. The CDR3 region is CASSTYRQSGNTIYF. CDR3 nucleotides: TGTGCCAGTAGTACTTATCGTCAGTCTGGAAACACCATATATTTT.

The CDR3 here is CASSPIVGQANTEAFF. CDR3 nucleotides: TGTGCCAGCTCACCAATAGTGGGACAGGCGAACACTGAAGCTTTCTTT. The rearrangement joins TRBV18 to TRBJ1-1; 8 bases line up with TRBD1. V trimming: 2 bases; J trimming: 1 base; junction bases outside the gene matches: 6. Germline V lookup: CDR1 KGHSH, CDR2 LQKENI. CDR3 length: 16 residues.

The V and J genes are TRBV28 and TRBJ2-3; 12 bases fit TRBD1. CDR1 and CDR2 (germline): MDHEN, SYDVKM. V was pared by 2 bases and J by 5 bases, with 8 bases of the junction left unmatched. There are 17 residues in the CDR3. In DNA form, the CDR3 reads TGTGCCAGCAGTTTAGCCCCGGGACAGGGGGCGGTAGATACGCAGTATTTT. Its protein product is CASSLAPGQGAVDTQYF.

This clone was detected only once. The genes are TRBV5-1 and TRBJ2-3, with 11 positions matching TRBD1. Germline V gene sequence: CDR1 SGHRS, CDR2 YFSETQ. The trim removed 7 bases at V and 2 bases at J, leaving 3 bases unmatched. The CDR3 covers 14 residues. The CDR3 nucleotides are TGCGCCAGCTCCGGACAGGGGGCCACAGATACGCAGTATTTT. Protein sequence: CASSGQGATDTQYF.

This chain links TRBV6-1 with TRBJ1-3; 7 positions match TRBD1. The junction had 7 bases not matched to a gene; V was cut back by 4 bases and J by 4 bases. This CDR3 has 15 residues. Looked up from germline, CDR1 is MNHNS and CDR2 is SASEGT. The CDR3 sequence: CASSGQGVQGNTIYF. CDR3 nucleotide sequence: TGTGCCAGCAGTGGACAGGGAGTACAAGGAAACACCATATATTTT.

The chain has TRBV19 and TRBJ1-4, with D perhaps matching TRBD1 (6 bases). Per germline, CDR1 LNHDA and CDR2 SQIVND (reference sequence). The ends were cut back, 5 bases at V and 3 bases at J, with 13 bases in the middle. The CDR3 loop spans 15 amino acids. CDR3 sequence (DNA): TGTGCCAGTAGTGCCTTGACAGGCTCTAATGAAAAACTGTTTTTT. It codes for CASSALTGSNEKLFF.

As to this clone: Different DNA sequences within this sample yield the same CDR3. This sequence joins TRBV11-3 and TRBJ2-5, with 16 nucleotides matching TRBD2. V dropped 3 bases and J dropped 5; count of bases not matched to a gene: 6. The CDR3 runs to 17 residues. CDR1 SGHNT and CDR2 YENEEA come from the germline V gene. CDR3 protein: CASSLGLAGGPRETQYF. The CDR3 bases are TGTGCCAGCAGCTTGGGACTAGCGGGAGGGCCAAGGGAGACCCAGTACTTC.

The rearrangement uses TRBV7-7 and TRBJ2-5; unclear D gene. V was trimmed by 1 base and J by 1 base, leaving 4 bases between them. Germline-derived CDR1 and CDR2 are SSHAT and FNYEAQ (reference sequence). The CDR3 loop spans 13 amino acids. CDR3 residues: CASSLGGQETQYF. CDR3 bases: TGTGCCAGCAGCTTAGGGGGCCAAGAGACCCAGTACTTC.

The chain couples TRBV13 to TRBJ2-2; D is unresolved. CDR1 and CDR2 from the germline V gene are PRHDT and FYEKMQ (reference sequence). Trimming removed 0 bases at V and 0 bases at J, with 5 bases between. The CDR3 sequence is 15 residues long. The CDR3 bases are TGTGCCAGCAGCTTAGGGATTACGAACACCGGGGAGCTGTTTTTT. Translating gives CASSLGITNTGELFF.

The genes are TRBV5-6 and TRBJ1-2; D is unresolved. V was pared by 0 bases and J by 0 bases, with 9 bases between. Germline CDR1 and CDR2: SGHDT and YYEEEE. The CDR3 is made up of 15 amino acids. The CDR3 region has the DNA TGTGCCAGCAGCTTGGCCCTCAGCTCTAACTATGGCTACACCTTC. Its protein is CASSLALSSNYGYTF.

The gene calls are TRBV4-1 and TRBJ1-1; no reliable D call. The CDR3 length is 15 residues. V was trimmed by 4 bases and J by 1 base, leaving 13 bases between them. Per the germline V gene, CDR1 is MGHRA and CDR2 is YSYEKL. The CDR3 sequence is CASSPLIGENTEAFF. For the CDR3, the DNA is TGCGCCAGCAGCCCCCTCATCGGGGAGAACACTGAAGCTTTCTTT.

The V and J genes are TRBV29-1 and TRBJ1-4; TRBD1 aligns across 8 bases. There are 14 residues in the CDR3. The V gene end was trimmed by 6 bases and the J gene end by 5 bases; junction bases not matched to a gene: 8. CDR1 SQVTM and CDR2 ANQGSEA come from the germline V gene. CDR3 sequence reads: CSVILQGANEKLFF. The CDR3 DNA sequence: TGCAGCGTCATACTTCAGGGGGCGAATGAAAAACTGTTTTTT.